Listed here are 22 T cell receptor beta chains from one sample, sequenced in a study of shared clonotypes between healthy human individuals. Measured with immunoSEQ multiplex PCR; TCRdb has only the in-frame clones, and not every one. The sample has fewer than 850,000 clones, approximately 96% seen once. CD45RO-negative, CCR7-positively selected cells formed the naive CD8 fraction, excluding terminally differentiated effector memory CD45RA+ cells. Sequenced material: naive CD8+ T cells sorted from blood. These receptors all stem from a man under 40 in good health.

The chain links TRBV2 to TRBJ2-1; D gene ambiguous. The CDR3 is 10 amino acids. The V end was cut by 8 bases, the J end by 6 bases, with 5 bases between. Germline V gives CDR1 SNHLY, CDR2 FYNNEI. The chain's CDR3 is CASWGNEQFF. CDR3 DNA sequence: TGTGCCAGCTGGGGCAATGAGCAGTTCTTC. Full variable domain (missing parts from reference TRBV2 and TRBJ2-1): EPEVTQTPSHQVTQMGQEVILRCVPISNHLYFYWYRQILGQKVEFLVSFYNNEISEKSEIFDDQFSVERPDGSNFTLKIRSTKLEDSAMYFCASWGNEQFFGPGTRLTVL.

DNA for the CDR3: TGTGCCAGCAGCTCTAGACAGAGTCCCACAGATACGCAGTATTTT. It encodes CASSSRQSPTDTQYF. This chain links TRBV5-4 with TRBJ2-3; D perhaps matches TRBD1 (5 bases). Germline lookup yields CDR1 SGHNT and CDR2 YYREEE (reference sequence). Trimming removed 3 bases at V and 2 bases at J, with 13 bases between. The CDR3 contains 15 residues.

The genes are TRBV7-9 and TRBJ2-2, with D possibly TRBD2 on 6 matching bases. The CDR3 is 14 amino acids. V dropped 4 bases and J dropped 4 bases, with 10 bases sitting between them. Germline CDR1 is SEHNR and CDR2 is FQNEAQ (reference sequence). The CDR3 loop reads CASSSPRGTGELFF. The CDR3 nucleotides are TGTGCCAGCAGCTCCCCGCGGGGCACCGGGGAGCTGTTTTTT.

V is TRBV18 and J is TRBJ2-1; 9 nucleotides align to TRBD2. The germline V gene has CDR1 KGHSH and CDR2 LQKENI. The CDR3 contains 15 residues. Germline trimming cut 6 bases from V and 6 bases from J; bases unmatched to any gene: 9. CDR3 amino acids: CASSPIAGEGNEQFF. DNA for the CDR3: TGTGCCAGCTCCCCTATAGCGGGAGAAGGCAATGAGCAGTTCTTC. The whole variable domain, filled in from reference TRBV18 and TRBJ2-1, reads NAGVMQNPRHLVRRRGQEARLRCSPMKGHSHVYWYRQLPEEGLKFMVYLQKENIIDESGMPKERFSAEFPKEGPSILRIQQVVRGDSAAYFCASSPIAGEGNEQFFGPGTRLTVL.

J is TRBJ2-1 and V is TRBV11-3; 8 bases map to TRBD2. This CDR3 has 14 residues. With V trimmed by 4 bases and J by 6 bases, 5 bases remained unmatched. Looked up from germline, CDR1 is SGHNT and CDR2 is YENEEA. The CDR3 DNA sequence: TGTGCCAGCAGCTCGGGACTAGGTGGCAATGAGCAGTTCTTC. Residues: CASSSGLGGNEQFF.

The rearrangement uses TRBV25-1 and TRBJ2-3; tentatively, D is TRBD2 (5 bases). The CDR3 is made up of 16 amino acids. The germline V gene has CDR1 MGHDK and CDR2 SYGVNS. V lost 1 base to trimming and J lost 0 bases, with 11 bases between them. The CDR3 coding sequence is TGTGCCAGCAGTGAATTCACTAGTGCTAGCACAGATACGCAGTATTTT. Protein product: CASSEFTSASTDTQYF. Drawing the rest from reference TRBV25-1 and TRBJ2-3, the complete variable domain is EADIYQTPRYLVIGTGKKITLECSQTMGHDKMYWYQQDPGMELHLIHYSYGVNSTEKGDLSSESTVSRIRTEHFPLTLESARPSHTSQYLCASSEFTSASTDTQYFGPGTRLTVL.

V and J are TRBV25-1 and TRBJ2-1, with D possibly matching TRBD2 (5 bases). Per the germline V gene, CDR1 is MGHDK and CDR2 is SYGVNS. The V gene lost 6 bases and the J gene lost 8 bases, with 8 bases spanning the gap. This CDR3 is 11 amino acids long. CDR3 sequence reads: CASSPRDEQFF. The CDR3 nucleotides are TGTGCCAGCAGCCCGAGGGATGAGCAGTTCTTC.

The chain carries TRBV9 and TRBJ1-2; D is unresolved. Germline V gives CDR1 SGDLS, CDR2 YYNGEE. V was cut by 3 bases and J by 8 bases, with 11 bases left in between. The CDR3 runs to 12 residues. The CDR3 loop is CASSAGVDGYTF. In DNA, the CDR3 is TGTGCCAGCAGCGCCGGGGTGGACGGCTACACCTTC.

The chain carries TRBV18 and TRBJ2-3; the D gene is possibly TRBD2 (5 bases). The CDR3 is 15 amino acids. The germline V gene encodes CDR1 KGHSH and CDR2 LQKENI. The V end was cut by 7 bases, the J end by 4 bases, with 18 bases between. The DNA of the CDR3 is TGTGCCAGCTTCCAGATTCGGGATTCCGCAGATACGCAGTATTTT. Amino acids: CASFQIRDSADTQYF.

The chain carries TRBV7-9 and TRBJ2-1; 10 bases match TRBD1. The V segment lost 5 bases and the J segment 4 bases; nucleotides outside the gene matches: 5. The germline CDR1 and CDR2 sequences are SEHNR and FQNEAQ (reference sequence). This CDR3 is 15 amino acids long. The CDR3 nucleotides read TGTGCCAGCAGCGACCGGGACAGGGGTTACAATGAGCAGTTCTTC. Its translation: CASSDRDRGYNEQFF.

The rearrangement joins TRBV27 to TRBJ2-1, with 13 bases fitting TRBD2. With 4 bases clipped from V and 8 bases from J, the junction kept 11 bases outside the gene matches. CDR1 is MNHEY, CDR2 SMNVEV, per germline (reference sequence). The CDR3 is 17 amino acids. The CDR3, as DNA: TGTGCCAGCAGTTCGGGACTAGCGGGGCTGCCCATTTATGAGCAGTTCTTC. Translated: CASSSGLAGLPIYEQFF.

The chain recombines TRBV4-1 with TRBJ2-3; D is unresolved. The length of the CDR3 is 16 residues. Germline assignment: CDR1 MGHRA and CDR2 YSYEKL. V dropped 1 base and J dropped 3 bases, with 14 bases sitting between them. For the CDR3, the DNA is TGCGCCAGCAGCCAAGCAGCCGCTGAGTGGACAGATACGCAGTATTTT. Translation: CASSQAAAEWTDTQYF.

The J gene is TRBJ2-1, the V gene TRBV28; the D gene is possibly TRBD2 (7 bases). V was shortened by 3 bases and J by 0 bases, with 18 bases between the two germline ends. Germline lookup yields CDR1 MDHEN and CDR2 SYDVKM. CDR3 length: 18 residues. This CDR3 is CASSFPRGEGPSYNEQFF. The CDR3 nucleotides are TGTGCCAGCAGTTTCCCAAGGGGGGAGGGCCCCTCCTACAATGAGCAGTTCTTC.

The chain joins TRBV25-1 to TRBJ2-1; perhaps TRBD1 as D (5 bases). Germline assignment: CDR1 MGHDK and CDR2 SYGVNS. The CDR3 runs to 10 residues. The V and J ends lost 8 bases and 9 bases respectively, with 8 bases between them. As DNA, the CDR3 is TGTGCCAGCCAGGGTCTTGAGCAGTTCTTC. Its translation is CASQGLEQFF.

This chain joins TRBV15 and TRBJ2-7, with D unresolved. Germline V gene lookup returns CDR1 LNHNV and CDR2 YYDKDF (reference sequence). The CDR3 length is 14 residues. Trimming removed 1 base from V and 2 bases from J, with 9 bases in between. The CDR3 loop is CATSRVGGTYEQYF. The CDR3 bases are TGTGCCACCAGCAGAGTGGGCGGTACCTACGAGCAGTACTTC.

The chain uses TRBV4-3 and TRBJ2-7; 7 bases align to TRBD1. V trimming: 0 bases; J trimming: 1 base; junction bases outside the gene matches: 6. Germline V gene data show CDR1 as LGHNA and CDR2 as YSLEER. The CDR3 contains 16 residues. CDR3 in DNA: TGCGCCAGCAGCCAAGAGTCAACAGGGGTTTCCTACGAGCAGTACTTC. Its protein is CASSQESTGVSYEQYF.

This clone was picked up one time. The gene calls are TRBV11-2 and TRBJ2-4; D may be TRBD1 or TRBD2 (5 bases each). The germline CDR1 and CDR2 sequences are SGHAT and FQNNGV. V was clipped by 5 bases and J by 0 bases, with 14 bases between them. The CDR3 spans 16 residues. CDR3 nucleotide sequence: TGTGCCAGCAGCCCCGAGGGGTTCTTAGCCAAAAACATTCAGTACTTC. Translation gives CASSPEGFLAKNIQYF. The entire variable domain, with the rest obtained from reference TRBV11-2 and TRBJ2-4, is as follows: EAGVAQSPRYKIIEKRQSVAFWCNPISGHATLYWYQQILGQGPKLLIQFQNNGVVDDSQLPKDRFSAERLKGVDSTLKIQPAKLEDSAVYLCASSPEGFLAKNIQYFGAGTRLSVL.

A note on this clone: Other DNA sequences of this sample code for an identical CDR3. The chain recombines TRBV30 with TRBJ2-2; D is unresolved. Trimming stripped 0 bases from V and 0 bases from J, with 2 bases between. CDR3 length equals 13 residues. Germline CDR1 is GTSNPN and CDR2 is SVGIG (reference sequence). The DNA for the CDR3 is TGTGCCTGGAGTGTAACGAACACCGGGGAGCTGTTTTTT. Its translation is CAWSVTNTGELFF.

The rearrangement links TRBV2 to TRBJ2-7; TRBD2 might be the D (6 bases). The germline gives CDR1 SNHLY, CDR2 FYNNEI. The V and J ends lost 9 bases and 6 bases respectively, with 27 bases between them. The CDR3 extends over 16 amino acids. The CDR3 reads CARGGREWMESGEQYF. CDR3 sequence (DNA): TGTGCCAGAGGAGGGCGGGAATGGATGGAATCGGGCGAGCAGTACTTC.

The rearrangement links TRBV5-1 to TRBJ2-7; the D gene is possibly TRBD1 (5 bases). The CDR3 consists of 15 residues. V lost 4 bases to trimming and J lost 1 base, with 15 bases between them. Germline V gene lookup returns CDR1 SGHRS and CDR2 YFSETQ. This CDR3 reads CASSVDQGNSYEQYF. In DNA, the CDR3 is TGCGCCAGCAGCGTAGACCAGGGTAATTCCTACGAGCAGTACTTC.

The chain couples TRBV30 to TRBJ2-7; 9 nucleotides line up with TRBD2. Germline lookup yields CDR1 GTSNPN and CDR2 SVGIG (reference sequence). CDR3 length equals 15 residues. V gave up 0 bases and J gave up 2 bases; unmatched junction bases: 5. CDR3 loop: CAWSVLAGGPYEQYF. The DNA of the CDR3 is TGTGCCTGGAGTGTACTCGCGGGAGGGCCCTACGAGCAGTACTTC.

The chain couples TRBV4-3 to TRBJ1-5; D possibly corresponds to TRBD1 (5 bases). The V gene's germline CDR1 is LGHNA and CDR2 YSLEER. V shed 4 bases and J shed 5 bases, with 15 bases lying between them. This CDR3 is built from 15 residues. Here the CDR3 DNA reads TGCGCCAGCAGCCCCCGCGCAGGGAACGATCAGCCCCAGCATTTT. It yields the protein CASSPRAGNDQPQHF.